This section outlines one T cell receptor beta chain sequence together with its context. Its antigen is currently not known. It has no much larger one-base neighbor in the sample; base qualities were not kept. One collaborating source in Seattle enrolled patients during active infection and followed them longitudinally through the course of disease. Whole blood was collected in K2EDTA tubes by collaborating institutions according to the institutions' own protocols. For TCRbeta analysis, collaborator samples were shipped as frozen whole blood, as isolated PBMCs, or as DNA extracted from either sample type. V ends up 5 bases short and J 0 bases short, with an unmatched junction base count of 4. From the cysteine up to the phenylalanine, the CDR3 has a length of 15 residues. Only the CDR3 region is kept as DNA, spanning 45 bases read in frame from base 1. The germline V gene provides CDR1 SGHAT and CDR2 FQNNGV.

The sample comes from a study of blood T cell repertoires in COVID-19 (dated by TCRdb to the early 2020s). About the investigation overall: Samples from collaborators originated in the United States, Italy and Spain and spanned both the acute and convalescent phases of COVID-19. The dataset comprised deeply sampled blood TCRbeta repertoires from subjects exposed to, actively infected with, or recovered from COVID-19. The material from the prospective study consisted of cDNA or gDNA derived from T cells, B-cell-depleted T cells, or PBMCs. Sample metadata almost always included a de-identified subject ID, COVID-19 status, age in years and sex. Samples were obtained from the ongoing ImmuneRACE study (first 160 participants) and from 1,254 subjects provided by 6 global collaborators. Where available, HLA class I and class II types were obtained from metadata supplied by the sample provider rather than from assay-based typing. The repertoires were made available in a free public database intended to serve as a resource for research on the immune response to SARS-CoV-2. The full study reports these points: The quantity of clinical and demographic metadata differed by source and by participant and was supplied without curation.

TCRbeta CDR3 regions were amplified from genomic DNA by means of the immunoSEQ Assay, a bias-controlled multiplex PCR. Regarding the original processing steps: Within the assay, amplification of reference gene primers was used to estimate how many nucleated cells each sample contained. To quantify the absolute abundance of each unique TCRbeta CDR3 rearrangement, sequence reads were collapsed and filtered. Productive Simpson clonality was computed per sample as the square root of Simpson's diversity index over productive rearrangements. In its TCRdb copy, this immuneACCESS table keeps in-frame sequences only and misses some clones. Where compared with another copy, unresolved V genes explain less than half of these, and the others have no known cause. That table gives V, J and clone size, and the DNA gave D and trimming. The sample profile shows 230,000 or so clones; 90% of them were found once. 2.1% of the sample rests with the top ten.

The sequenced sample was peripheral blood. The origin of this receptor is a woman aged 60-75 years with COVID-19, enrolled during active disease. In this chain, TRBV11-2 is recombined with TRBJ2-1, and 7 junction bases match TRBD2. The CDR3 amino acid sequence is: CASSRGGSSYNEQFF. The nucleotide sequence reads as follows: TGTGCCAGCAGCCGCGGGGGAAGCTCCTACAATGAGCAGTTCTTC.